This T cell receptor beta chain was retrieved from a study of a mutant IDH1 vaccine in newly diagnosed glioma. Time point indicated: week 35, safety follow-up. Each vaccine dose was 300 ug of mutant IDH1 20-mer peptide, with topical imiquimod. Donor tumors were new WHO grade 3 or 4 IDH1-mutant, ATRX-lost astrocytomas. Germline values: CDR1 LNHDA, CDR2 SQIVND (reference sequence). The length of the CDR3 is 15 residues. V was trimmed by 9 bases and J by 6 bases, leaving 22 bases between them. Findings of the study overall: Pseudoprogression apparently lacked any relation to changes in top peripheral T cell clonotypes.

Concerning this clone itself: As yet, its antigen is unknown.

The data were produced by immunoSEQ multiplex PCR, yet TCRdb's version contains in-frame clones alone and is incomplete. Of approximately 62,000 clones listed, under 90% are singletons. The gene calls are TRBV19 and TRBJ2-3; D possibly matches TRBD1 or TRBD2 (7 bases each). Specimen: PBMCs, collected from a glioma patient whose treatment included an IDH1 peptide vaccine. The receptor's source is a man younger than 40 with glioma. The CDR3 loop is CASREPGGARDTQYF. The CDR3 DNA sequence: TGTGCCAGCCGGGAGCCAGGGGGGGCAAGGGATACGCAGTATTTT.